This T cell receptor beta chain stems from a study of blood T cell repertoires in COVID-19. Germline V gene lookup returns CDR1 LGHNT and CDR2 FRNRAP. This CDR3 is 14 amino acids long. With 6 bases removed from V and 3 bases from J, the gap between germline ends came to 12 bases. Libraries were prepared by immunoSEQ multiplex PCR; TCRdb keeps only in-frame clonotypes and omits some of them. The data contain 100,000 to 150,000 clones, more than 60% of them singletons. The material sequenced was peripheral blood. The chain couples TRBV12-5 to TRBJ2-1; possibly TRBD2 for D (5 bases). This TCR was sampled from a woman aged 65 to 85 with acute or convalescent COVID-19. DNA for the CDR3: TGTGCTAGTGGGGGCGGAGGCATCTACAATGAGCAGTTCTTC. This translates into CASGGGGIYNEQFF. The full variable domain, with the rest looked up from reference TRBV12-5 and TRBJ2-1, is DARVTQTPRHKVTEMGQEVTMRCQPILGHNTVFWYRQTMMQGLELLAYFRNRAPLDDSGMPKDRFSAEMPDATLATLKIQPSEPRDSAVYFCASGGGGIYNEQFFGPGTRLTVL.